This T cell receptor beta chain was retrieved from a study of blood T cell repertoires in COVID-19. Study overall: There were acute and convalescent COVID-19 samples, and they came from the United States, Italy and Spain. T cells, B-cell-depleted T cells, or PBMCs supplied cDNA or gDNA.

In the source study's methods: Amplification from reference gene primers served as the basis for estimated nucleated cell counts. Only in-frame clones appear in the TCRdb table, and some are missing; sequencing was by immunoSEQ multiplex PCR. That table furnishes V, J and clone size, whereas the DNA furnished D and trimming. The sample lists 80,000 to 100,000 clones, over 70% occurring once. The CDR3 spans 16 residues. Germline V gives CDR1 MNHEY, CDR2 SVGAGI. The V and J ends lost 1 base and 7 bases respectively, with 14 bases between them. The TCR sequence derives from a man in his fifties or sixties with acute or convalescent COVID-19. The sample taken for sequencing was peripheral blood. The chain employs TRBV6-5 and TRBJ1-6; TRBD1 might be the D (6 bases). CDR3 in DNA: TGTGCCAGCAGTTACTTATTAGGGGGGGTAAATTCACCCCTCCACTTT. Amino acid sequence: CASSYLLGGVNSPLHF.